This TCR beta chain was sequenced during a study of CD8+ T cells in alopecia areata (dated by TCRdb to 2017 to 2018). General notes on the study: Treated patients were enrolled in an open-label pilot trial of oral tofacitinib at 5 to 10 mg twice daily for moderate-to-severe alopecia areata. Biopsies were taken from tofacitinib-treated patients at baseline and at 4 and 24 weeks of treatment, and a later scalp biopsy was taken in several of the tofacitinib-treated patients. High-throughput TCRbeta sequencing was used to examine T cell clonal expansion in alopecia areata in both the C3H/HeJ mouse model and human patients. RNA came from the PAXgene miRNA kit for fixed scalp, the miRNeasy kit for PBMCs, and the RNeasy kit for mouse skin. Tofacitinib was given for 6 to 18 months, followed by 6 months of follow-up off drug to assess delayed response and recurrence. Scalp clonality was compared among normal scalp (n=4), patchy alopecia areata scalp (n=8), and alopecia totalis/universalis scalp (n=8). In treated patients, disease severity was measured using the SALT score, which gives the percentage of scalp surface area affected. Amplification of TCRbeta CDR3 regions was done by immunoSEQ multiplex PCR using 35 Vbeta forward primers and 13 Jbeta reverse primers. In humans, TCRbeta sequencing was performed on scalp tissue and on sorted CD4+ and CD8+ peripheral blood T cells from healthy controls and from patients with patchy or totalis/universalis alopecia areata. General conclusions and limits of the study: Tofacitinib significantly lowered scalp clonality and the number of expanded CD8+ clones among the top 100 scalp clones. Lesional scalp, especially in alopecia totalis/universalis, showed higher clonality and more expanded CD8+ clones than normal scalp, suggesting antigenic drive. During tofacitinib treatment, many expanded lesional clones stuck around in both scalp and blood, and this persistence may partly explain why relapse happens after treatment is stopped. Because the treated cohort was small and included a single nonresponder, larger studies are needed to assess links between baseline CD8+ expansion and response. Shared TCR sequences between patients were less evident than in mice, which may be partly attributable to HLA diversity in the patient population. Resident alphabeta T cells in normal human skin are also sequenced, complicating scalp TCR repertoire analysis, unlike mouse skin dominated by gammadelta T cells.

A note on this clone: Its antigen is not yet known. Nothing much larger sits one base from this clone, and base qualities are not available.

Per the publication, the time point label means: 24 weeks on oral tofacitinib. This sample's treatment or condition label indicates: oral pan-JAK inhibitor, 5-10 mg twice daily. From alopecia areata patients, peripheral blood was collected along with lesional scalp punch biopsies. After PBMCs were isolated by density centrifugation and stained for CD3, CD4 and CD8, a FACSAria was used to sort CD4+ and CD8+ T cells. Reading from cysteine to phenylalanine, the CDR3 counts 14 amino acids. Of all the DNA, just the CDR3 is kept, 42 bases in frame from base 1. From a lookup of the germline V gene, CDR1 and CDR2 are SGHDT and YYEEEE. Germline trimming: 4 bases from V, 5 bases from J; junction bases outside gene matches: 7. Library prep was done by the immunoSEQ multiplex PCR assay. RNA was extracted from all samples and reverse transcribed into cDNA as template for TCR sequencing. SuperScript III was used to make first-strand cDNA, primed with a 2:1 mix of oligo-dT and random hexamers. Amplification bias was assessed with a synthetic immune receptor repertoire, and residual bias was removed computationally. As for the original processing: After raw reads were preprocessed to remove errors, the CDR3 was defined following IMGT conventions as running from the conserved cysteine to phenylalanine. Clonality was calculated as 1 minus Shannon entropy normalized by log2 of the number of productive unique TCRs. Whether each scalp clone was CD4 or CD8 was inferred by checking scalp TCRbeta sequences against the CD4 and CD8 repertoires from sorted blood. The clones in this table, taken by TCRdb from immuneACCESS, are in-frame only. Not every clone is retained; where verified, under half of the shortfall comes from an unresolved V gene, and the cause of the rest is unknown. The DNA was the basis for D and trimming; V, J and clone size are from that table. The sample table lists fewer than 250,000 clones, roughly 60% of them with a count of one. In total, the top ten clones hold over 0.9% of the sample.

The material sequenced was CD4+ T cells sorted from blood, taken at week 24, from a patient treated with tofacitinib. This receptor was obtained from a human donor with alopecia areata. The rearranged segments are TRBV5-6 and TRBJ1-1; TRBD1 lines up with 8 middle nucleotides. The DNA reads as follows: TGTGCCAGCAGCGGTGCAGGGGGCGGAACTGAAGCTTTCTTT. The encoded protein is CASSGAGGGTEAFF. With all but the CDR3 taken from the reference TRBV5-6 and TRBJ1-1 genes, the full variable domain is: DAGVTQSPTHLIKTRGQQVTLRCSPKSGHDTVSWYQQALGQGPQFIFQYYEEEERQRGNFPDRFSGHQFPNYSSELNVNALLLGDSALYLCASSGAGGGTEAFFGQGTRLTVV.